This entry lists 28 T cell receptor beta chains sequenced from one sample in a study of post-analysis software for immune sequencing data. General study findings and limits: Several TRBV segments were more frequent in patients than controls; TRBV5-6, TRBV5-1 and TRBV20-1 belonged to this group.

For these TCRs, the target antigens are not known. TCR beta cDNA libraries had unique molecular identifiers. MiXCR, applied by TCRdb to the PCR reads, yields one record per CDR3 protein. The sample comprises about 770,000 distinct CDR3 sequences, just over 45% of which are singletons, and roughly 4.9% rests with the top ten. Material for sequencing was blood. The receptors here all came from a girl aged 10 to 17 with multiple sclerosis.

The genes are TRBV25-1 and TRBJ1-2; 7 bases are a match to TRBD1. J was trimmed by 4 bases and V by 8 bases; bases with no gene match: 1. The CDR3 is 11 amino acids. Germline V gives CDR1 MGHDK, CDR2 SYGVNS. The CDR3 spells CASGDSYGYTF. CDR3 nucleotide sequence: TGTGCCAGCGGGGACAGCTATGGCTACACCTTC.

This clonotype was seen a handful of times. The chain links TRBV27 to TRBJ2-1, with 12 bases matching TRBD2. V lost 5 bases, J lost 6 bases, and 5 bases stayed unmatched. The CDR3 contains 15 residues. CDR1 is MNHEY, CDR2 SMNVEV, per germline (reference sequence). The CDR3 protein is CASSRELAGGNEQFF. CDR3 nucleotides: TGTGCCAGCAGTCGAGAACTAGCGGGAGGCAATGAGCAGTTCTTC.

V is TRBV4-1 and J is TRBJ1-2; 8 bases are a match to TRBD1. The CDR3 extends over 15 amino acids. The germline V gene encodes CDR1 MGHRA and CDR2 YSYEKL. J was trimmed by 8 bases and V by 0 bases; bases with no gene match: 8. CDR3 protein: CASSQDLDRAKGYTF. As DNA, the CDR3 is TGCGCCAGCAGCCAAGATCTGGACAGGGCGAAAGGCTACACCTTC.

V gene TRBV25-1 combines with J gene TRBJ1-2, with TRBD1 matching 7 bases. J gave up 6 bases and V 6 bases, and 7 bases lay outside the gene matches. Per the germline V gene, CDR1 is MGHDK and CDR2 is SYGVNS. This CDR3 has 13 amino acids. The CDR3 nucleotides read TGTGCCAGCAGGAGAACAGGGGTCGATGGCTACACCTTC. Translating it yields CASRRTGVDGYTF.

The rearrangement joins TRBV10-2 to TRBJ1-2; no reliable D call. Trimming left V 0 bases short and J 3 bases short, with 14 bases between. The CDR3 contains 16 residues. The germline V gene encodes CDR1 WSHSY and CDR2 SAAADI. CDR3 DNA sequence: TGCGCCAGCAGTGAGTCGAGCTATCTGTCCCACTATGGCTACACCTTC. Amino acids: CASSESSYLSHYGYTF.

This rearrangement joins TRBV4-2 to TRBJ2-7; 7 positions agree with TRBD2. The CDR3 length is 15 residues. V lost 1 base to trimming and J lost 2 bases; unmatched junction nucleotides: 5. Germline V gene lookup returns CDR1 LGHNA and CDR2 YNFKEQ. In DNA, the CDR3 is TGTGCCAGCAGCCAAGTTGGGGACTACACCTACGAGCAGTACTTC. It codes for CASSQVGDYTYEQYF.

The chain couples TRBV7-2 to TRBJ2-3, with unresolved D. Trimming stripped 1 base from V and 0 bases from J, with 8 bases between. Germline CDR1 reads SGHTA; CDR2 reads FQGNSA. The CDR3 sequence is 15 residues long. The CDR3 nucleotides read TGTGCCAGCAGCTTAGGTTCTAGGAGCACAGATACGCAGTATTTT. Its protein product is CASSLGSRSTDTQYF.

This clonotype has more than one count but fewer than ten. The CDR3 DNA sequence: TGTGCCAGCAGCTTAGGGGTAGGGGATCAGCCCCAGCATTTT. Translated: CASSLGVGDQPQHF. V gene TRBV7-9 combines with J gene TRBJ1-5; D might be TRBD1 (5 bases). This CDR3 contains 14 residues. In germline, CDR1 is SEHNR, CDR2 FQNEAQ (reference sequence). Trimming cost V 1 base and J 5 bases, with 9 bases left between them.

The chain employs TRBV30 and TRBJ1-6; no firm D call. The CDR3 consists of 15 residues. The germline gives CDR1 GTSNPN, CDR2 SVGIG (reference sequence). Deletions cut 1 base from V and 7 bases from J, with 14 bases between. The CDR3 DNA reads TGTGCCTGGAGTGCCCCCGGGCCGGAAAATTCACCCCTCCACTTT. This codes for CAWSAPGPENSPLHF. Drawing the rest from reference TRBV30 and TRBJ1-6, the complete variable domain is SQTIHQWPATLVQPVGSPLSLECTVEGTSNPNLYWYRQAAGRGLQLLFYSVGIGQISSEVPQNLSASRPQDRQFILSSKKLLLSDSGFYLCAWSAPGPENSPLHFGNGTRLTVT.

This clonotype was found a few times. This chain links TRBV2 with TRBJ2-3, with 8 bases aligning to TRBD2. The CDR3 has 14 amino acids. V lost 3 bases, J lost 3 bases, and 2 bases stayed unmatched. CDR1 SNHLY and CDR2 FYNNEI come from the germline V gene. CDR3 in amino acids: CASSETSATDTQYF. CDR3 bases: TGTGCCAGCAGTGAGACTAGCGCGACAGATACGCAGTATTTT.

The chain employs TRBV27 and TRBJ2-5, with 9 bases identical to TRBD2. The germline gives CDR1 MNHEY, CDR2 SMNVEV (reference sequence). The CDR3 loop spans 15 amino acids. V lost 8 bases, J lost 6 bases, and 13 bases stayed unmatched. The CDR3 DNA sequence: TGTGCCAGCGGAATAGCGGGAGTTTTGGCAAAGACCCAGTACTTC. Amino acids: CASGIAGVLAKTQYF.

This clonotype was picked up one time. The V and J genes are TRBV27 and TRBJ2-1, with 11 bases identical to TRBD2. V lost 2 bases and J lost 4; bases outside the gene matches: 4. Germline lookup yields CDR1 MNHEY and CDR2 SMNVEV (reference sequence). The CDR3 loop spans 16 amino acids. As DNA, the CDR3 is TGTGCCAGCAGTTTAAGTAGCGGGAGGGATTACAATGAGCAGTTCTTC. Translating it yields CASSLSSGRDYNEQFF.

The rearrangement joins TRBV7-8 to TRBJ2-3; 8 nucleotides align to TRBD2. V dropped 2 bases and J dropped 0; count of bases not matched to a gene: 13. This CDR3 has 19 residues. Per germline, CDR1 SGHVS and CDR2 FQNEAQ. The CDR3: CASSLTGPSSGRSTDTQYF. CDR3 nucleotide sequence: TGTGCCAGCAGCTTAACCGGCCCCTCGAGCGGGAGAAGCACAGATACGCAGTATTTT.

This clonotype came up a few times. The gene calls are TRBV29-1 and TRBJ2-2; TRBD1 matches 7 bases. Trimming removed 6 bases from V and 0 bases from J; junction bases left unmatched: 4. Germline CDR1 SQVTM, CDR2 ANQGSEA. The CDR3 has 14 amino acids. CDR3 protein: CSVTGQTNTGELFF. The CDR3 DNA reads as TGCAGCGTAACGGGACAGACGAACACCGGGGAGCTGTTTTTT.

This clonotype has a handful of counts. V is TRBV27 and J is TRBJ2-7; no reliable D call. The V end lost 3 bases, the J end lost 3 bases, and 12 bases lay between the germline ends. Germline V gene data show CDR1 as MNHEY and CDR2 as SMNVEV (reference sequence). The CDR3 runs 14 residues. The CDR3: CASSLYRGGYEQYF. The CDR3 DNA reads as TGTGCCAGCAGTTTGTACCGTGGCGGCTACGAGCAGTACTTC.

J is TRBJ2-1 and V is TRBV6-5, with 7 nucleotides matching TRBD2. Germline V CDR1 and CDR2: MNHEY, SVGAGI. Trimming cost V 0 bases and J 9 bases; bases outside gene matches: 11. This CDR3 has 16 amino acids. This CDR3 reads CASSYSWGEGQGEQFF. For the CDR3, the DNA is TGTGCCAGCAGTTACTCGTGGGGGGAGGGCCAGGGTGAGCAGTTCTTC.

This sequence joins TRBV27 and TRBJ1-5; 8 bases map to TRBD1. The V segment lost 6 bases and the J segment 9 bases; nucleotides outside the gene matches: 10. The CDR3 is 14 amino acids. CDR1 and CDR2 from the germline V gene are MNHEY and SMNVEV (reference sequence). Written as DNA, the CDR3 is TGTGCCAGCAGCCTTGGACAGGGTCATAGGCCCCAGCATTTT. Amino acid sequence: CASSLGQGHRPQHF.

The chain links TRBV25-1 to TRBJ2-3; D remains unclear. Germline V gene lookup returns CDR1 MGHDK and CDR2 SYGVNS. Trimming pared 6 bases from V and 0 bases from J, leaving 16 bases between. The CDR3 has 16 amino acids. The CDR3 loop is CASRVNTVSSTDTQYF. CDR3 DNA sequence: TGTGCCAGCAGAGTCAACACAGTCTCTAGCACAGATACGCAGTATTTT.

The chain employs TRBV7-8 and TRBJ2-1; TRBD1 matches 7 bases. Germline assignment: CDR1 SGHVS and CDR2 FQNEAQ. V lost 5 bases and J lost 3; bases outside the gene matches: 7. CDR3 size: 15 residues. The CDR3 loop is CASSPIGTVYNEQFF. CDR3 coding DNA: TGTGCCAGCAGCCCCATCGGGACAGTCTACAATGAGCAGTTCTTC.

This clonotype has only a few counts. V gene TRBV20-1 combines with J gene TRBJ2-1; TRBD2 matches 9 bases. The CDR3 is 15 residues long. The ends lost 3 bases at V and 0 bases at J; junction bases unmatched: 3. Germline CDR1 reads DFQATT; CDR2 reads SNEGSKA (reference sequence). CDR3 amino acids: CSASLAGPSYNEQFF. Written as DNA, the CDR3 is TGCAGTGCTAGCCTAGCGGGACCCTCCTACAATGAGCAGTTCTTC.

The chain is built from TRBV7-9 and TRBJ2-5; D possibly corresponds to TRBD2 (7 bases). The length of the CDR3 is 18 residues. Germline CDR1 and CDR2: SEHNR and FQNEAQ (reference sequence). Trimming pared 5 bases from V and 2 bases from J, leaving 24 bases between. CDR3: CASSPRGGSLAEQETQYF. CDR3 bases: TGTGCCAGCAGCCCTAGAGGGGGGAGTCTAGCGGAACAAGAGACCCAGTACTTC.

This clonotype was counted between two and nine times. This rearrangement joins TRBV11-2 to TRBJ2-1, with 11 bases identical to TRBD2. The CDR3 covers 17 residues. Germline V gene data show CDR1 as SGHAT and CDR2 as FQNNGV. The J segment lost 1 base and the V segment lost 4 bases, leaving 6 bases of the junction unmatched. CDR3 DNA sequence: TGTGCCAGCAGCTCTACCGTAGCGGGAGGGTCCTACAATGAGCAGTTCTTC. Protein: CASSSTVAGGSYNEQFF. The whole variable domain, remainder taken from reference TRBV11-2 and TRBJ2-1, is EAGVAQSPRYKIIEKRQSVAFWCNPISGHATLYWYQQILGQGPKLLIQFQNNGVVDDSQLPKDRFSAERLKGVDSTLKIQPAKLEDSAVYLCASSSTVAGGSYNEQFFGPGTRLTVL.

This clonotype has just a few counts. The chain links TRBV6-6 to TRBJ2-5; D might be TRBD2 (6 bases). The DNA end is a closer match to TRBJ2-7, so the J assignment may be wrong. The CDR3 spans 16 residues. CDR1 is MNHNY and CDR2 is SVGAGI in the germline V gene (reference sequence). CDR3 amino acids: CASSYLAGTGPYEQYF. For the CDR3, the DNA is TGTGCCAGCAGTTACTTAGCCGGGACTGGACCCTACGAGCAGTACTTC.

The genes are TRBV3-1 and TRBJ2-5, with D maybe TRBD2 (5 bases). The germline V gene has CDR1 LGHDT and CDR2 YNNKEL (reference sequence). This CDR3 spans 14 amino acids. Trimming stripped 4 bases from V and 5 bases from J, with 14 bases between. CDR3 coding DNA: TGTGCCAGCAGCCCTATACGGGGTCGGGAGACCCAGTACTTC. Translating it yields CASSPIRGRETQYF.

This chain links TRBV30 with TRBJ1-6; D uncertain. CDR3 length: 13 residues. CDR1 is GTSNPN and CDR2 is SVGIG in the germline V gene (reference sequence). V shed 3 bases and J shed 5 bases, with 8 bases lying between them. CDR3 DNA: TGTGCCTGGAGCGTGGAAGATAATTCACCCCTCCACTTT. Translation gives CAWSVEDNSPLHF. Based on the CDR3 plus reference TRBV30 and TRBJ1-6, the full variable domain is SQTIHQWPATLVQPVGSPLSLECTVEGTSNPNLYWYRQAAGRGLQLLFYSVGIGQISSEVPQNLSASRPQDRQFILSSKKLLLSDSGFYLCAWSVEDNSPLHFGNGTRLTVT.

The gene calls are TRBV11-1 and TRBJ2-7; D perhaps matches TRBD1 (6 bases). V shed 3 bases and J shed 0 bases, with 12 bases lying between them. Germline V gives CDR1 SGHAT, CDR2 FQDESV (reference sequence). The CDR3 consists of 15 residues. The chain's CDR3 is CASSLGDTSSYEQYF. The CDR3 DNA reads TGTGCCAGCAGCTTGGGGGACACAAGCTCCTACGAGCAGTACTTC.

This clonotype was observed a handful of times. The chain is built from TRBV4-3 and TRBJ2-7, with TRBD2 matching 9 bases. The V and J ends lost 0 bases and 4 bases, in that order; junction bases with no gene match: 4. CDR1 LGHNA and CDR2 YSLEER come from the germline V gene. The CDR3 has 15 residues. CDR3 DNA: TGCGCCAGCAGCCAAGAAGCGGGAGGTTCGTACGAGCAGTACTTC. Amino acid sequence: CASSQEAGGSYEQYF.

The chain joins TRBV5-6 to TRBJ2-1; 12 bases fit TRBD2. Germline loops: CDR1 SGHDT, CDR2 YYEEEE. V lost 4 bases and J lost 9; bases outside the gene matches: 11. The CDR3 has 16 amino acids. The CDR3 nucleotides read TGTGCCAGCAGCCCGGCCGGACTAGCGGGATGGCGTGAGCAGTTCTTC. It translates to CASSPAGLAGWREQFF.